The 11 T cell receptor beta chains below come from one sample, sequenced in a study of tumor-infiltrating lymphocytes in primary liver carcinoma (dated by TCRdb to 2017 to 2019). For sequencing, an Illumina HiSeq 2500 was employed. Using a constant-region primer and ProtoScript II reverse transcriptase, TCRbeta-specific cDNA was reverse-transcribed from about 460 ng total RNA. The TCRbeta libraries were prepared through three rounds of nested multiplex PCR following a slightly modified ARM-PCR procedure. Each of the first two PCR rounds ran for around 11 cycles and used multiplex TRBV1-TRBV30 forward primers together with a Cbeta reverse primer. TCRdb itself trimmed the public reads at Q25 with fastp, ran MiXCR and retained productive beta chains. Duplicate CDR3 protein sequences are folded into a single record with the most common DNA and genes. The sample data list about 310,000 distinct CDR3 sequences, and 45% to 70% of these were observed just once. 17% of the sample is held by the ten biggest clonotypes.

TRIzol reagent was used to extract blood RNA from unsorted whole blood, while the DNeasy Blood & Tissue kit provided the germline DNA. Specimen: peripheral blood. The source of these receptors is a woman under 40 with primary liver carcinoma and hepatitis B virus infection.

Worth noting for this clonotype: The junction departs from germline at one end; a sequencing error may be responsible. The chain uses TRBV4-2 and TRBJ2-5; D possibly uses TRBD1 or TRBD2 (6 bases each). This CDR3 has 17 amino acids. CDR1 and CDR2 from the germline V gene are LGHNA and YNFKEQ. CDR3 DNA: TGTGTCAGCAGCCAAGTCTTAGGCAGGGGAGGCGGAGAGACCCAGTACTTC. Amino acids: CVSSQVLGRGGGETQYF.

This clonotype was found many times. The chain employs TRBV10-3 and TRBJ2-7, with 7 bases identical to TRBD2. This CDR3 is 12 amino acids long. Germline loops: CDR1 ENHRY, CDR2 SYGVKD. V lost 10 bases to trimming and J lost 6 bases; unmatched junction nucleotides: 9. Written as DNA, the CDR3 is TGTGCCACGGGGGGACCCTCGGGCGAGCAGTACTTC. Amino acid sequence: CATGGPSGEQYF.

This clonotype has just a few counts. J is TRBJ2-1 and V is TRBV28; 11 bases map to TRBD2. Germline assignment: CDR1 MDHEN and CDR2 SYDVKM. V lost 5 bases to trimming and J lost 2 bases; unmatched junction nucleotides: 8. The CDR3 has 17 amino acids. The CDR3 loop reads CASSHPRLAGTYNEQFF. The CDR3 DNA is TGTGCCAGCAGTCACCCCCGACTAGCGGGAACCTACAATGAGCAGTTCTTC.

This clonotype was counted at least ten times. DNA for the CDR3: TGTGCCAGCAGAGGGGGGGGAGGGAGGACCAATGAGCAGTTCTTC. Residues: CASRGGGGRTNEQFF. The gene calls are TRBV6-1 and TRBJ2-1, with D maybe TRBD2 (7 bases). Deletions cut 6 bases from V and 6 bases from J, with 18 bases between. The CDR3 runs 15 residues. Germline V lookup: CDR1 MNHNS, CDR2 SASEGT.

The genes are TRBV7-9 and TRBJ1-2; TRBD1 agrees at 7 bases. CDR3 size: 15 residues. Trimming removed 6 bases from V and 4 bases from J; junction bases left unmatched: 11. Germline V gene data show CDR1 as SEHNR and CDR2 as FQNEAQ (reference sequence). CDR3 amino acids: CASSFYHRGIYGYTF. DNA of the CDR3: TGTGCCAGCAGTTTCTACCACAGGGGAATCTATGGCTACACCTTC.

On this clonotype itself: Mismatch with germline at one junction end may stem from a read error. This chain connects TRBV12-3 or TRBV12-4 to TRBJ1-6; possible D gene TRBD1, 6 bases. The CDR3 sequence is 16 residues long. CDR3 amino acids: CAGRGPQGVGNSPLHF. The CDR3 coding sequence is TGTGCCGGCAGGGGCCCCCAAGGAGTAGGAAATTCACCCCTCCACTTT.

The V call is TRBV28, the J call TRBJ2-5; D gene unclear. The CDR3 contains 13 residues. CDR1 and CDR2 (germline): MDHEN, SYDVKM. Deletions cut 5 bases from V and 5 bases from J, with 12 bases between. The CDR3 sequence: CASSPLLKETQYF. CDR3 coding DNA: TGTGCCAGCAGTCCTCTTTTGAAGGAGACCCAGTACTTC.

V is TRBV7-9 and J is TRBJ2-1; possible D gene TRBD2, 6 bases. V was clipped by 4 bases and J by 6 bases, with 16 bases between them. Germline assignment: CDR1 SEHNR and CDR2 FQNEAQ (reference sequence). This CDR3 contains 15 residues. Here the CDR3 reads CASSSMGGAGNEQFF. As DNA, the CDR3 is TGTGCCAGCAGCTCCATGGGGGGAGCTGGCAATGAGCAGTTCTTC.

With respect to this clonotype: A read error may account for a junction end that differs from germline. The V gene is TRBV5-1, the J gene TRBJ2-7; D is possibly TRBD2 (6 bases). The V gene's germline CDR1 is SGHRS and CDR2 YFSETQ. This CDR3 comprises 16 residues. The CDR3 region is CASSFTTGTGAYEQHF. The DNA for the CDR3 is TGCGCCAGCAGCTTTACGACCGGGACTGGCGCCTACGAGCAGCACTTC.

This clonotype was seen ten or more times. The V gene is TRBV4-3, the J gene TRBJ1-1, with D unresolved. Trimming cost V 3 bases and J 1 base, with 12 bases left between them. CDR3 length: 15 amino acids. Germline values: CDR1 LGHNA, CDR2 YSLEER. The CDR3 region is CASSHMGLPNTEAFF. Here the CDR3 DNA reads TGCGCCAGCAGCCATATGGGCCTTCCGAACACTGAAGCTTTCTTT.

Notes on this clonotype: This may be a read error, as it is one base from a much larger clone. The chain joins TRBV12-3 or TRBV12-4 to TRBJ2-5; 7 bases agree with TRBD2. V dropped 6 bases and J dropped 9; count of bases not matched to a gene: 13. CDR3 length: 14 residues. CDR3 nucleotides: TGTGCCAGCAGCTTGTCTAGCGGAGCCCGGGCCCAGTACTTC. The encoded protein is CASSLSSGARAQYF.